The sequence of this T cell receptor (beta chain) was determined in a study of cytomegalovirus exposure and HLA in healthy donors. Overall study results and limits: Among TCR beta chains of equal frequency, HLA-associated ones were more clonally expanded in a later analysis. Among the sequence variants, a highly shared cluster was likely an artifact of sequencing.

The PCR contained 60 Vbeta and 13 Jbeta primers. This table comes from immunoSEQ multiplex PCR, and its TCRdb copy is limited to in-frame clones, with some not included. The sample consists of around 200,000 clones, approximately 65% of them appearing once. As regards this clone: Its specificity is unknown.

This CDR3 is built from 14 residues. J gave up 5 bases and V 4 bases, and 6 bases lay outside the gene matches. Germline loops: CDR1 MNHNS, CDR2 SASEGT. V and J are TRBV6-1 and TRBJ2-5, with 8 bases lining up with TRBD2. This TCR was sampled from a man aged 40-50 years in good health and CMV-seronegative. Sequencing input: PBMCs. This chain's CDR3 is CASSGSGAGETQYF. CDR3 nucleotides: TGTGCCAGCAGTGGTAGCGGGGCGGGGGAGACCCAGTACTTC.